This TCR beta chain was sequenced during a study of radiation and T cells in renal cell carcinoma. Only in-frame clones appear in the TCRdb table, and some are missing; sequencing was by immunoSEQ multiplex PCR. In the table there are fewer than 200,000 clones, about 88% of which are singletons. Time point here: blood 4 weeks post-SBRT, at nephrectomy. Specified treatment: 15 Gy SBRT to primary tumor, nephrectomy 4 weeks later. Nephrectomy followed 15 Gy stereotactic body radiation by 4 weeks. After SBRT, blood was collected at 2 and 4 weeks, plus baseline. The patient's renal cell carcinoma had clear cell pathology. The V gene end was trimmed by 3 bases and the J gene end by 3 bases; junction bases not matched to a gene: 1. The CDR3 covers 13 residues. The V gene's germline CDR1 is SGHTA and CDR2 FQGNSA. Notes on this clone: The sample holds other DNA sequences that translate to the same CDR3.

This receptor was identified in a woman aged 45-60 years with renal cell carcinoma. The chain joins TRBV7-2 to TRBJ1-1; 7 bases are a match to TRBD1. Sequenced material: blood, taken from a patient whose treatment included radiotherapy and nephrectomy. CDR3 sequence (DNA): TGTGCCAGCAGCTTGCAGGGGGACACTGAAGCTTTCTTT. Translation gives CASSLQGDTEAFF.